Below, one TCR beta chain is given with its context. Its cognate antigen has yet to be identified. Base qualities are not provided; no much larger clone lies one nucleotide away. Reading the germline V gene (reference sequence) gives CDR1 LNHDA and CDR2 SQIVND. Its CDR3 holds 14 amino acids, cysteine through phenylalanine. Only the CDR3 part of the read is kept: 42 bases, read in frame from the first base. Trimming removed 10 bases from V and 3 bases from J; the gene matches leave 8 bases unexplained. This sample is part of a study of radiotherapy plus CTLA-4 blockade in lung cancer (dated by TCRdb to between 2018 and 2020). For the wider study: Objective responses were observed in 18% of enrolled patients, and disease control was achieved in 25% to 35%.

Here is what the overall study found, with its caveats: The strongest predictors of response were reported to be early dynamic shifts in blood T cell clones along with a rise in serum interferon-beta following radiation. After treatment with radiotherapy and ipilimumab, TCR clones that came from tumors expanded in the peripheral blood.

Focal radiation therapy combined with CTLA-4 blockade (ipilimumab) was tested in patients with chemo-refractory metastatic non-small-cell lung cancer. Preparation of the library involved the immunoSEQ multiplex PCR assay. TCRdb re-hosts the immuneACCESS table, in-frame sequences only. Its copies lack some clones; in the studies checked, an unresolved V gene accounts for under half of them, and the cause for the rest is not known. In all, the sample holds roughly 80,000 clones, and under 80% of those were seen once. The top ten clones comprise approximately 3.8% of the sample. The sequence links TRBV19 to TRBJ2-7; 11 middle bases align to TRBD1. The clonotype was recovered from a human donor with non-small cell lung cancer who had a partial response to radiotherapy plus ipilimumab. Some clones in this sample may be carry-over from other donors' samples. The sequencing here drew on peripheral blood, taken from a patient treated with radiotherapy plus ipilimumab. The CDR3 is CATKSGTGGYEQYF. The nucleotide sequence is TGTGCCACCAAATCCGGGACAGGGGGCTACGAGCAGTACTTC.